The 15 T cell receptor beta chains below come from one sample, sequenced in a study of shared clonotypes between healthy human individuals. Assay: immunoSEQ multiplex PCR; the TCRdb copy retains only in-frame clones and omits some. This sample has roughly 1 million clones, with roughly 80% found just once. Sequencing was carried out using memory CD4+ T cells sorted from blood. This sample's subset: CD45RA-negative fraction. These receptor sequences come from a man between 18 and 29 years old in good health.

V usage is TRBV18 and J usage is TRBJ1-1; D is uncertain. Trimming removed 3 bases at V and 0 bases at J, with 11 bases between. Germline-derived CDR1 and CDR2 are KGHSH and LQKENI. The CDR3 is 15 amino acids. This CDR3 reads CASSPHGSVNTEAFF. As DNA, the CDR3 is TGTGCCAGCTCACCCCACGGTAGCGTGAACACTGAAGCTTTCTTT. Together with reference TRBV18 and TRBJ1-1, the CDR3 gives the full variable domain: NAGVMQNPRHLVRRRGQEARLRCSPMKGHSHVYWYRQLPEEGLKFMVYLQKENIIDESGMPKERFSAEFPKEGPSILRIQQVVRGDSAAYFCASSPHGSVNTEAFFGQGTRLTVV.

V and J are TRBV10-3 and TRBJ2-7, with TRBD1 identical over 9 bases. V gave up 6 bases and J gave up 2 bases; unmatched junction bases: 5. This CDR3 is built from 14 residues. CDR1 and CDR2 from the germline V gene are ENHRY and SYGVKD. CDR3 sequence: CAISGTGRPYEQYF. The CDR3 DNA sequence: TGTGCCATCAGCGGGACAGGGAGGCCCTACGAGCAGTACTTC.

This chain joins TRBV7-2 and TRBJ1-3, with a possible D match to TRBD1 (6 bases). Germline V CDR1 and CDR2: SGHTA, FQGNSA. The V end lost 2 bases, the J end lost 0 bases, and 11 bases lay between the germline ends. This CDR3 region has 16 residues. DNA of the CDR3: TGTGCCAGCAGCTTAACAGGGCGGATCTCTGGAAACACCATATATTTT. Translating gives CASSLTGRISGNTIYF.

The chain combines TRBV18 with TRBJ2-7, with D possibly TRBD1 on 5 matching bases. V lost 4 bases, J lost 2 bases, and 12 bases lay in between. Germline V gene lookup returns CDR1 KGHSH and CDR2 LQKENI. The CDR3 has 14 residues. Here the CDR3 reads CASSQSSGPYEQYF. The CDR3 bases are TGTGCCAGCTCACAGTCGTCAGGGCCCTACGAGCAGTACTTC.

To note about this clone: Other DNA sequences in this specimen translate into the identical CDR3. The rearrangement joins TRBV11-3 to TRBJ2-7; D remains ambiguous. The germline V and J ends were trimmed by 3 bases and 0 bases, with 9 bases remaining between them. The CDR3 spans 14 residues. Germline CDR1 and CDR2: SGHNT and YENEEA. CDR3 in DNA: TGTGCCAGCAGCTTGGATCAGAGCTCCTACGAGCAGTACTTC. Its translation is CASSLDQSSYEQYF.

The chain joins TRBV11-3 to TRBJ2-1; D ambiguous. The CDR3 consists of 12 residues. Trimming took off 4 bases at V and 7 bases at J, with 8 bases between the two ends. Germline V gene data show CDR1 as SGHNT and CDR2 as YENEEA. CDR3 sequence reads: CASSSLSNEQFF. The DNA for the CDR3 is TGTGCCAGCAGCTCGCTATCAAATGAGCAGTTCTTC.

Ten or more counts support this clone. The sample has other DNA sequences that encode this CDR3 too. The gene calls are TRBV4-3 and TRBJ2-7; weak D call: TRBD1 (5 bases). Germline assignment: CDR1 LGHNA and CDR2 YSLEER. This CDR3 contains 15 residues. V lost 0 bases, J lost 3 bases, and 12 bases lay in between. CDR3 bases: TGCGCCAGCAGCCAAGATCGGGCAGGGTTCTACGAGCAGTACTTC. Protein product: CASSQDRAGFYEQYF.

The gene calls are TRBV6-5 and TRBJ1-5, with D perhaps TRBD1 (6 bases). The CDR3 is 15 residues long. V shed 6 bases and J shed 3 bases, with 15 bases lying between them. Germline CDR1 is MNHEY and CDR2 is SVGAGI. The chain's CDR3 is CASRGGQGDNQPQHF. The CDR3 region has the DNA TGTGCCAGCAGGGGGGGGCAGGGTGACAATCAGCCCCAGCATTTT.

This clone was seen once. This chain links TRBV11-2 with TRBJ2-7, with TRBD2 identical over 14 bases. Germline V lookup: CDR1 SGHAT, CDR2 FQNNGV. This CDR3 region has 20 residues. The V gene end was trimmed by 0 bases and the J gene end by 1 base; junction bases not matched to a gene: 11. CDR3 protein: CASSLEVGLAGASYSYEQYF. CDR3 nucleotide sequence: TGTGCCAGCAGCTTAGAAGTGGGACTAGCGGGAGCGAGCTATTCCTACGAGCAGTACTTC.

The CDR3 nucleotides are TGCGCCAGCAGAGAGGCAGCGGGGGCGCGCGCTGAAGCTTTCTTT. Translating gives CASREAAGARAEAFF. This chain links TRBV5-1 with TRBJ1-1, with D possibly being TRBD1 (6 bases). Per the germline V gene, CDR1 is SGHRS and CDR2 is YFSETQ. Deletions cut 5 bases from V and 6 bases from J, with 20 bases between. The CDR3 contains 15 residues. The whole variable domain, filled in from reference TRBV5-1 and TRBJ1-1, reads KAGVTQTPRYLIKTRGQQVTLSCSPISGHRSVSWYQQTPGQGLQFLFEYFSETQRNKGNFPGRFSGRQFSNSRSEMNVSTLELGDSALYLCASREAAGARAEAFFGQGTRLTVV.

This chain uses TRBV10-3 with TRBJ2-2; TRBD1 might be the D (6 bases). CDR3 length: 15 residues. Trimming removed 4 bases from V and 1 base from J, with 10 bases in between. CDR1 ENHRY and CDR2 SYGVKD come from the germline V gene. CDR3 in DNA: TGTGCCATCAGTGGGGGGACAAAGAACACCGGGGAGCTGTTTTTT. This sequence encodes CAISGGTKNTGELFF.

The V and J genes are TRBV4-2 and TRBJ2-1, with D maybe TRBD1 (7 bases). Germline V CDR1 and CDR2: LGHNA, YNFKEQ. The CDR3 extends over 16 amino acids. The germline V and J ends were trimmed by 4 bases and 4 bases, with 17 bases remaining between them. The chain's CDR3 is CASSLIGGGLYNEQFF. As DNA, the CDR3 is TGTGCCAGCAGCCTTATCGGAGGGGGCCTGTACAATGAGCAGTTCTTC.

The chain is built from TRBV28 and TRBJ1-5; TRBD1 is a possible D gene (6 bases). Trimming cost V 1 base and J 0 bases, with 13 bases left between them. Germline V gene data show CDR1 as MDHEN and CDR2 as SYDVKM. The CDR3 contains 17 residues. The CDR3 spells CASSLSQGAFSNQPQHF. CDR3 in DNA: TGTGCCAGCAGTTTATCACAGGGAGCGTTTAGCAATCAGCCCCAGCATTTT.

The V and J genes are TRBV27 and TRBJ1-6; possible D gene TRBD1, 6 bases. This CDR3 has 17 residues. Trimming cost V 2 bases and J 9 bases, with 20 bases left between them. Germline values: CDR1 MNHEY, CDR2 SMNVEV (reference sequence). The CDR3 DNA reads TGTGCCAGCAGTTTAGCCGGCCCCACAGGGACGGGTTCACCCCTCCACTTT. It encodes CASSLAGPTGTGSPLHF.

This chain uses TRBV14 with TRBJ1-1; D gene uncertain. Trimming cost V 5 bases and J 5 bases, with 12 bases left between them. The CDR3 consists of 13 residues. CDR1 and CDR2 from the germline V gene are SGHDN and FVKESK. In nucleotides, the CDR3 is TGTGCCAGCAGCGCCCTCGGGCGGACTGAAGCTTTCTTT. Its translation is CASSALGRTEAFF.